The sample holds a few counts of the clone carrying this T cell receptor (beta chain). Its antigen is unknown. The sample is drawn from a study of beta chain features in type 1 diabetes. General study findings and limits: Within each of all four CD4+ subsets, Type 1 diabetes patients had TCRB CDR3s that were moderately but significantly shorter.

cDNA synthesis used the whole RNA isolate, giving expressed TCRB sequences. Sequenced by immunoSEQ multiplex PCR; TCRdb stores in-frame clones only, minus some. The table lists some 290,000 clones, around 25% of them singletons, with roughly 0.011% in the top ten. V was cut by 1 base and J by 2 bases, with 9 bases left in between. CDR1 is SGHDT, CDR2 YYEEEE, per germline. The CDR3 consists of 15 residues. Sequencing was performed on naive CD4+ T cells from blood. This TCR came from a woman aged 25 to 39 with type 1 diabetes. J is TRBJ2-2 and V is TRBV5-6; D gene unclear. The CDR3 region has the DNA TGTGCCAGCAGCTTGTGGCGGAAAAACACCGGGGAGCTGTTTTTT. It yields the protein CASSLWRKNTGELFF.